The 3 T cell receptor beta chains given below trace back to one sample, sequenced in a study of neurological immune-mediated disorders (dated by TCRdb to 2018 to 2020). The library came from 5' RACE. TCRdb records Illumina HiSeq 2500 as the sequencer. The public sequencing data were trimmed at Q25 with fastp and processed into clonotypes with MiXCR by TCRdb, which kept only in-frame beta chains. Rows with one shared CDR3 protein collapse into an entry with the most common genes and DNA. This sample holds about 53,000 distinct CDR3 sequences; 7.5% to 9.5% were observed only once. Under 2.5% of the sample goes to the ten largest clones. The sample's time point label is to be understood as: longitudinal time-point 3. Input material: PBMCs. The receptors here all came from a woman aged 40 to 49 in good health.

Many counts were recorded for this clonotype. This chain links TRBV5-4 with TRBJ1-1; D is unresolved. V shed 0 bases and J shed 3 bases, with 3 bases lying between them. CDR3 length equals 12 residues. Germline values: CDR1 SGHNT, CDR2 YYREEE (reference sequence). CDR3 sequence reads: CASSLGHTEAFF. In DNA, the CDR3 is TGTGCCAGCAGCTTGGGGCACACTGAAGCTTTCTTT.

This clonotype was detected ten times or more. The chain couples TRBV6-5 to TRBJ1-4, with D perhaps matching TRBD1 (6 bases). Germline V gene data show CDR1 as MNHEY and CDR2 as SVGAGI. V was clipped by 8 bases and J by 6 bases, with 19 bases between them. CDR3 length: 15 amino acids. CDR3 sequence (DNA): TGTGCCAGCGCTGAGGAGGACAGCACAGATGAAAAACTGTTTTTT. It codes for CASAEEDSTDEKLFF.

In this sample, this clonotype turned up a few times. The chain joins TRBV9 to TRBJ2-3; 9 bases map to TRBD2. This CDR3 contains 18 residues. V dropped 0 bases and J dropped 0; count of bases not matched to a gene: 8. The germline V gene encodes CDR1 SGDLS and CDR2 YYNGEE. DNA of the CDR3: TGTGCCAGCAGCGTAGAGAGTAGCGGGGGTGCTAGCACAGATACGCAGTATTTT. Protein product: CASSVESSGGASTDTQYF. The full variable domain, completed using reference TRBV9 and TRBJ2-3, is DSGVTQTPKHLITATGQRVTLRCSPRSGDLSVYWYQQSLDQGLQFLIQYYNGEERAKGNILERFSAQQFPDLHSELNLSSLELGDSALYFCASSVESSGGASTDTQYFGPGTRLTVL.